This TCR beta chain was recorded in a study of preoperative IRX-2 immunotherapy in early breast cancer. Generated by immunoSEQ multiplex PCR, the TCRdb table keeps only in-frame clones and is missing some. The sample shows under 50,000 clones, 80% to 90% of them seen only once. Trimming shortened V by 3 bases and J by 2 bases, and 7 bases separated the two germline ends. Germline CDR1 is SGHNT and CDR2 is YENEEA. This CDR3 is 14 amino acids long. This sample's treatment: preoperative locoregional IRX-2 cytokine immunotherapy. The genes are TRBV11-3 and TRBJ2-2; tentative D call: TRBD2 (5 bases). The sample consisted of lymph node tissue, taken after IRX-2 immunotherapy. The TCR sequence derives from a human donor with breast cancer. DNA for the CDR3: TGTGCCAGCAGCTTGGAGGCTAACACCGGGGAGCTGTTTTTT. Its protein product is CASSLEANTGELFF.